What follows describes a single T cell receptor beta chain. This record comes from a study of blood T cell repertoires in COVID-19. Study-wide context: Material from acute and convalescent COVID-19 was sourced from the United States, Italy and Spain. Nucleic acid was either cDNA or gDNA, and it came from T cells, B-cell-depleted T cells, or PBMCs.

V dropped 8 bases and J dropped 0; count of bases not matched to a gene: 5. Germline lookup yields CDR1 MNHEY and CDR2 SMNVEV (reference sequence). This CDR3 is 15 amino acids long. As handled by the study authors: Estimation of nucleated cell counts relied on the amplification of reference gene primers. Libraries were prepared by immunoSEQ multiplex PCR; TCRdb keeps only in-frame clonotypes and omits some of them. The V and J calls and clone size are taken from that table; D and trimming were inferred from the DNA. The data show 55,000 to 85,000 clones, about 86% seen once. Sample: peripheral blood. The chain combines TRBV27 with TRBJ2-1; 9 bases agree with TRBD2. This clonotype was obtained from a human donor in a cohort sampled during active COVID-19. CDR3 DNA sequence: TGTGCCAGCCAGAGCGGGGGGACCTCCTACAATGAGCAGTTCTTC. It is translated as CASQSGGTSYNEQFF.